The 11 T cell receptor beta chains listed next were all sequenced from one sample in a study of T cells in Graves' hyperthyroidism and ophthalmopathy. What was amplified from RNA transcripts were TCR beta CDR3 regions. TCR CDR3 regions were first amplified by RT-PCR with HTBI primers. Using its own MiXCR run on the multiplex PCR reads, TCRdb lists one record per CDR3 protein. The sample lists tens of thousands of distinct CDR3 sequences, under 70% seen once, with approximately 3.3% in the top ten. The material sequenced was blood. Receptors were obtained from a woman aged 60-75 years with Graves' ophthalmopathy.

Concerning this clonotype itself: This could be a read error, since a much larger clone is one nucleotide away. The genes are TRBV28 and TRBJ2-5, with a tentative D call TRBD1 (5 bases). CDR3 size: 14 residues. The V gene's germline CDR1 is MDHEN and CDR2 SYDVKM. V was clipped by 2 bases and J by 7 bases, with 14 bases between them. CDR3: CASSLRGLPWTQYF. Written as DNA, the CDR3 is TGTGCCAGCAGTTTAAGGGGCCTCCCGTGGACCCAGTACTTC.

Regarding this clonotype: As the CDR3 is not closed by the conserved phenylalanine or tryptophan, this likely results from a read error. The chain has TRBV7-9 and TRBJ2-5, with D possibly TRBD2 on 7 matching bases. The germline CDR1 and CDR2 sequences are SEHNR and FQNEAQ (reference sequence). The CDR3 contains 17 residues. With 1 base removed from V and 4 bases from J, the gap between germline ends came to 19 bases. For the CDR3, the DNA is TGTGCCAGCAGCTTAGTCGGGGACACCGGGGAGGGAGAGACCCAGTACTGC. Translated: CASSLVGDTGEGETQYC.

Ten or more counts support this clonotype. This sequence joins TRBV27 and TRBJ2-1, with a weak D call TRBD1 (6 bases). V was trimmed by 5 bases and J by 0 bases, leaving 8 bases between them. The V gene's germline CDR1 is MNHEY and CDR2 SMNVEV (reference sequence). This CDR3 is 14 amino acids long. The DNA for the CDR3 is TGTGCCAGCAGTCAACAGGGCTCCTACAATGAGCAGTTCTTC. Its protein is CASSQQGSYNEQFF.

The CDR3 sequence: CASSLTGTGYLNTEAFF. The CDR3 coding sequence is TGTGCCAGCAGCCTGACCGGGACAGGCTATCTGAACACTGAAGCTTTCTTT. The V gene is TRBV6-1, the J gene TRBJ1-1; 8 bases fit TRBD1. Losses at the gene ends were 6 bases for V and 0 bases for J; bases not matched to a gene: 12. The CDR3 runs 17 residues. Germline V lookup: CDR1 MNHNS, CDR2 SASEGT.

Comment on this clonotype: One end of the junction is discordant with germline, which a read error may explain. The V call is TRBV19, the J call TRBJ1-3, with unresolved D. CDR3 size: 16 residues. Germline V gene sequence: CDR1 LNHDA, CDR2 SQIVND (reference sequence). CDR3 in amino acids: CAGSMRARSSGNTIYF. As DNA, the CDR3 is TGCGCCGGTAGTATGAGGGCGAGGAGCTCTGGAAACACCATATATTTT.

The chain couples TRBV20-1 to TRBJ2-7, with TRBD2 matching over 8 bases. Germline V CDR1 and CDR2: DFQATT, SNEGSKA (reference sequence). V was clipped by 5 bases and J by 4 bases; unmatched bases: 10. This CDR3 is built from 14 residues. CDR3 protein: CSAEGWGGGYEQYF. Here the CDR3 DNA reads TGCAGTGCTGAGGGGTGGGGCGGGGGGTACGAGCAGTACTTC.

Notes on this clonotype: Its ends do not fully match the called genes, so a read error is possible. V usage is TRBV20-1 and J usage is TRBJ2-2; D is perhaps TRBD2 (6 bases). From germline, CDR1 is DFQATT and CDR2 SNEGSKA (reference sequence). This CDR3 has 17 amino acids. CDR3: CSASDLRAGSGTGELSF. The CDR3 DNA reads TGCAGTGCTAGCGATCTCAGGGCGGGGAGTGGCACCGGGGAGCTGTCTTTT.

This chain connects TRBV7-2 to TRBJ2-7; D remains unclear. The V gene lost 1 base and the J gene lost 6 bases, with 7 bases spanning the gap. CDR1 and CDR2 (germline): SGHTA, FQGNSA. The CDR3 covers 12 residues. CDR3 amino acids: CASSLVISEQYF. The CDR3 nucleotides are TGTGCCAGCAGCTTAGTGATTAGCGAGCAGTACTTC.

The CDR3 spells CASSESGDRESGANVLTF. For the CDR3, the DNA is TGTGCCAGCAGCGAATCAGGGGACAGGGAATCCGGGGCCAACGTCCTGACTTTC. The chain links TRBV9 to TRBJ2-6; 9 bases match TRBD1. This CDR3 contains 18 residues. The J segment lost 4 bases and the V segment lost 3 bases, leaving 11 bases of the junction unmatched. CDR1 and CDR2 (germline): SGDLS, YYNGEE.

The CDR3 region is CASSHTGSPLHF. CDR3 coding DNA: TGTGCCAGCAGCCATACCGGTTCACCCCTCCACTTT. The genes are TRBV7-2 and TRBJ1-6, with D unclear. V lost 5 bases and J lost 9, with 8 bases in between. Germline assignment: CDR1 SGHTA and CDR2 FQGNSA. The CDR3 covers 12 residues.

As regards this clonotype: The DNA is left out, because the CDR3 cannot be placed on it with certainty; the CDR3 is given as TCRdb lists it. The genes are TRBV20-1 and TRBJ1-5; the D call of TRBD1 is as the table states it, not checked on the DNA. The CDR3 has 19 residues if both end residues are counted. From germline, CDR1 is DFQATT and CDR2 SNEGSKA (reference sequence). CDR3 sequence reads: CSAVLTGNEQFFGPGTRHF.